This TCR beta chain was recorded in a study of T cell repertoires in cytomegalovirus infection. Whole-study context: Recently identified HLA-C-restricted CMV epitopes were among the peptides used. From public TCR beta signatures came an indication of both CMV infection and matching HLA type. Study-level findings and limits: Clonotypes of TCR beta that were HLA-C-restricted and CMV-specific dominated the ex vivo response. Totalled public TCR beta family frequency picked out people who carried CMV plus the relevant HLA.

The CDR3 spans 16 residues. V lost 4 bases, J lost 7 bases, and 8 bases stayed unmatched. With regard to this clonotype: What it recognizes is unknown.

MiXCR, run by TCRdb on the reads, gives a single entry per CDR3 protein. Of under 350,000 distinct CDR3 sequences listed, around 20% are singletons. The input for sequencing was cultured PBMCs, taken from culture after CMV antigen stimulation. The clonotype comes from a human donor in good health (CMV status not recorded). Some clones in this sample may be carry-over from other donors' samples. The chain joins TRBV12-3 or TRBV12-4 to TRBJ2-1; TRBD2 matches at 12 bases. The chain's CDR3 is CASSSRTSGIRNEQFF. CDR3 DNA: TGTGCCAGCAGTTCGCGGACTAGCGGGATCAGGAATGAGCAGTTCTTC.